The clone carrying this TCR beta chain was recorded a few times. Its matching antigen is unknown. This sample is drawn from a study of blood T cells in healthy people across ages. Samples each had at least 6 micrograms of total RNA extracted. Study results and limitations: Diversity estimated from one million T cells was considered an underestimate. Among long-lived donors, naive CD4+ cells were more numerous and diversity higher than in aged donors.

Primers used in a second PCR of roughly 6 to 11 cycles were a sample-barcoded 5' primer and a J-beta primer mix. TCRdb analysed the 5' RACE reads with MiXCR anew, one entry per CDR3 protein. The profile shows about 650,000 distinct CDR3 sequences, about 30% of them singletons. The sequencing input was blood. The sequence came from a woman aged 80 or over in good health.

CDR3 region: CASSRQLNTGELFF. In DNA, the CDR3 is TGTGCCAGCAGCCGACAGCTTAACACCGGGGAGCTGTTTTTT. The V and J genes are TRBV7-2 and TRBJ2-2; a possible D gene is TRBD1 (5 bases). Trimming removed 5 bases from V and 2 bases from J, with 9 bases in between. There are 14 residues in the CDR3. CDR1 is SGHTA, CDR2 FQGNSA, per germline.